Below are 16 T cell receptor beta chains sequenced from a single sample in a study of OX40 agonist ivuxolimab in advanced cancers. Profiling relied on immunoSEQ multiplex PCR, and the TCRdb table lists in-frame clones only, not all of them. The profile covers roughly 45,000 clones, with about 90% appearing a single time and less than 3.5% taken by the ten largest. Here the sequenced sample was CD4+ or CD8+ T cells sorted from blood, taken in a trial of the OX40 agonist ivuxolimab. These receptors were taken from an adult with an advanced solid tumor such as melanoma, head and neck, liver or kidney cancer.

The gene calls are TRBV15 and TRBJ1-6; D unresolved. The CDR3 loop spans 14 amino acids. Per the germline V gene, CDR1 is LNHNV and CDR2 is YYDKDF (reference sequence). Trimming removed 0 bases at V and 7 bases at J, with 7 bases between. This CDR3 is CATSRDLPNSPLHF. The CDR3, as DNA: TGTGCCACCAGCAGAGATCTTCCGAATTCACCCCTCCACTTT.

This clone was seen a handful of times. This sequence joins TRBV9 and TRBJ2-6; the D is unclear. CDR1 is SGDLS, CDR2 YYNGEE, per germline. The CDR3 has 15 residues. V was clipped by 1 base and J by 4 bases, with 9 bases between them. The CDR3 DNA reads TGTGCCAGCAGCGTATCAGATTCCGGGGCCAACGTCCTGACTTTC. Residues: CASSVSDSGANVLTF.

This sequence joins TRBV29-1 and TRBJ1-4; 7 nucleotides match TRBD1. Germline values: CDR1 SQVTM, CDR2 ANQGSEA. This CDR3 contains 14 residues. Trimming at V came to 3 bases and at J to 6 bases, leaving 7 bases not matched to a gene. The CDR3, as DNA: TGCAGCGTTGAGGGGACAGAAAGGGATGAAAAACTGTTTTTT. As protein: CSVEGTERDEKLFF.

DNA for the CDR3: TGTGCCAGCAGCTTAGAGTGGGGGGAAAAGTTCTTC. Its translation is CASSLEWGEKFF. V gene TRBV7-3 combines with J gene TRBJ2-1; D may be TRBD2 (6 bases). The V end lost 2 bases, the J end lost 14 bases, and 13 bases lay between the germline ends. The V gene's germline CDR1 is SGHTA and CDR2 FQGTGA. This CDR3 comprises 12 residues.

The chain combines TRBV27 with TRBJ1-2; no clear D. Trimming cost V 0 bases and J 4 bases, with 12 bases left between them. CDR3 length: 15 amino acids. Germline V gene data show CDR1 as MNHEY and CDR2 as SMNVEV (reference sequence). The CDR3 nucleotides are TGTGCCAGCAGTTTATCGAGAGTCAACGTCTATGGCTACACCTTC. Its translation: CASSLSRVNVYGYTF.

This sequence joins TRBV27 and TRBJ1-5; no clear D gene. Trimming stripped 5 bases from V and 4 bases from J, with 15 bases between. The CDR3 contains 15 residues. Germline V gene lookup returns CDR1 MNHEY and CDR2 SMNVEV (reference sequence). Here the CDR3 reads CASSRLGNGNQPQHF. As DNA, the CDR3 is TGTGCCAGCAGTCGGCTGGGGAACGGTAATCAGCCCCAGCATTTT.

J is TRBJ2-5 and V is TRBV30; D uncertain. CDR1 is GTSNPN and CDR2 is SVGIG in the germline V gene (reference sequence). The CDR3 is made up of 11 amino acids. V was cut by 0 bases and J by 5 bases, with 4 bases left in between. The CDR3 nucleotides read TGTGCCTGGAGTGTACTTGAGACCCAGTACTTC. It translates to CAWSVLETQYF.

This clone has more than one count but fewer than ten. DNA of the CDR3: TGCGGGGGAAAGACAGGCAACATTCAGTACTTC. Residues: CGGKTGNIQYF. The chain employs TRBV20-1 and TRBJ2-4; a weak D match, TRBD1 (6 bases). Germline loops: CDR1 DFQATT, CDR2 SNEGSKA (reference sequence). This CDR3 region has 11 residues.

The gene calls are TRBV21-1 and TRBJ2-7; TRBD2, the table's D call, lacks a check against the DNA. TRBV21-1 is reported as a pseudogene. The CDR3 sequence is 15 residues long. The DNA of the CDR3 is TGTGCCAGCCTCTCTGACGATGAGGGAGTCTACGAGCAGTACTTC. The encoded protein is CASLSDDEGVYEQYF.

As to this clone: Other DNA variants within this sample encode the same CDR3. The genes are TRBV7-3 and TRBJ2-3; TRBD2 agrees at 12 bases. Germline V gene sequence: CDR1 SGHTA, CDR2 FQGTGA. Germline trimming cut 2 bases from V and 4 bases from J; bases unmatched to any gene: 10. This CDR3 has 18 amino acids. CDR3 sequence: CASSLSPKLAGGSDTQYF. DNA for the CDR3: TGTGCCAGCAGCTTATCTCCAAAACTAGCGGGGGGATCAGATACGCAGTATTTT.

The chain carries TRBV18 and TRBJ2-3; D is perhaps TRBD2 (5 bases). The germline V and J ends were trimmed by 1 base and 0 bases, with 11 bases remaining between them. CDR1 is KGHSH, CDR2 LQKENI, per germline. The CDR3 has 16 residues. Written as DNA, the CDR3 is TGTGCCAGCTCACCACGGGGTCCGGGGAGCACAGATACGCAGTATTTT. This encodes CASSPRGPGSTDTQYF.

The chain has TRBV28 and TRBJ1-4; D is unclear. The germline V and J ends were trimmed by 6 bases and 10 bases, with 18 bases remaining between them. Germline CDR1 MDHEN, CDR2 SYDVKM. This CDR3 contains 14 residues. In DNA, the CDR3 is TGTGCCAGCAGCTTACAGTCTATTATAGGAAAACTGTTTTTT. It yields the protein CASSLQSIIGKLFF.

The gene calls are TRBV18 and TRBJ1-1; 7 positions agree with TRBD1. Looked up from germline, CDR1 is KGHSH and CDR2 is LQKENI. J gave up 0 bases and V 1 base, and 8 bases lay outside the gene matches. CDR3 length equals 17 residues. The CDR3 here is CASSPQGARSMNTEAFF. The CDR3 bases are TGTGCCAGCTCACCACAGGGGGCGCGGAGCATGAACACTGAAGCTTTCTTT.

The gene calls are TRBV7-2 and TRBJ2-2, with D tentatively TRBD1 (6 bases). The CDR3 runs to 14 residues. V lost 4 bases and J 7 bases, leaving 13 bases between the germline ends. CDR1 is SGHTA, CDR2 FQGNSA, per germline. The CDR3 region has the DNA TGTGCCAGCAGCTCCAGGGGCCTCGGCGGGGAGCTGTTTTTT. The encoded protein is CASSSRGLGGELFF.

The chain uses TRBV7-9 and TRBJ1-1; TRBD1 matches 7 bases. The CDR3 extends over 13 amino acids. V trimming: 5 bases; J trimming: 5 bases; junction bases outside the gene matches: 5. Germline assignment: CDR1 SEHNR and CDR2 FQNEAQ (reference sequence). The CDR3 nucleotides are TGTGCCAGCAGCCGCACAGGGGATACTGAAGCTTTCTTT. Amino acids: CASSRTGDTEAFF. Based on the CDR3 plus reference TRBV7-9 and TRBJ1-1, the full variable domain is DTGVSQNPRHKITKRGQNVTFRCDPISEHNRLYWYRQTLGQGPEFLTYFQNEAQLEKSRLLSDRFSAERPKGSFSTLEIQRTEQGDSAMYLCASSRTGDTEAFFGQGTRLTVV.

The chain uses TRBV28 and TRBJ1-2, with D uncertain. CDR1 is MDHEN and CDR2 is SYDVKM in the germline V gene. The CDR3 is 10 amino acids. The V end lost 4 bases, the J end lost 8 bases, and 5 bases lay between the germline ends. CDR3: CASSSRGYTF. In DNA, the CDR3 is TGTGCCAGCAGTTCAAGGGGCTACACCTTC.